This TCR beta chain was captured in a study of blood T cell repertoires in COVID-19. Looking at the study overall: Samples came from the United States, Italy and Spain, spanning acute and convalescent COVID-19. PBMCs, B-cell-depleted T cells, or T cells were the source of the cDNA or gDNA that made up the material.

There are 16 residues in the CDR3. V shed 5 bases, J shed 2 bases, and the junction held 5 bases outside the gene matches. Germline values: CDR1 LNHNV, CDR2 YYDKDF (reference sequence). Original analysis: Amplification from reference gene primers served as the basis for estimated nucleated cell counts. The method was immunoSEQ multiplex PCR; TCRdb's version includes in-frame clones alone and lacks a portion of them. V and J calls and clone size follow that table, whereas D and trimming were derived from the DNA. The sample carries roughly 91,000 clones, more than 60% recorded once. The TCR comes from a man between 65 and 85 years old with acute or convalescent COVID-19. The sequencing sample was made of peripheral blood. V is TRBV15 and J is TRBJ2-2; 10 bases align to TRBD1. DNA for the CDR3: TGTGCCACCAGCCAGCGACAGGGGGCAAACACCGGGGAGCTGTTTTTT. Amino acid sequence: CATSQRQGANTGELFF. Full variable domain (rest looked up from reference TRBV15 and TRBJ2-2): DAMVIQNPRYQVTQFGKPVTLSCSQTLNHNVMYWYQQKSSQAPKLLFHYYDKDFNNEADTPDNFQSRRPNTSFCFLDIRSPGLGDTAMYLCATSQRQGANTGELFFGEGSRLTVL.